Sequencing of this TCR beta chain was carried out in a study of T-cell reconstitution after alpha-beta-depleted transplantation in children. Unique molecular identifiers were incorporated during preparation of the TCRbeta library. From the PCR reads, TCRdb called clonotypes with MiXCR, one entry per CDR3 protein. The sample yields 490,000 or so distinct CDR3 sequences, about an eighth seen once. This clonotype has ten or more counts. CDR1 and CDR2 (germline): ENHRY, SYGVKD. The trim removed 6 bases at V and 4 bases at J, leaving 6 bases unmatched. The CDR3 spans 14 residues. This sequence originates from a human donor who donated a stem cell graft to a child with combined immunodeficiency. The rearrangement links TRBV10-3 to TRBJ2-7, with 10 bases aligning to TRBD1. The specimen was PBMCs from the stem cell graft donor, collected from the stem cell graft. The CDR3 DNA sequence: TGTGCCATCAGACGCCGGGACAGGGGTTACGAGCAGTACTTC. This sequence encodes CAIRRRDRGYEQYF.